A single sample gave rise to the 29 T cell receptor beta chains below, sequenced in a study of CD8 T cells in Susac syndrome. The RNA, roughly 0.5 to 1 ug, was put through reverse transcription using random hexamers. TCRdb ran MiXCR on the immunoSEQ multiplex PCR reads and lists one entry per CDR3 protein. The data hold around 170,000 distinct CDR3 sequences, with approximately 95% observed a single time. Sequences were obtained from CD8+ T cells from PBMCs. These receptors came from a human donor with multiple sclerosis.

The chain carries TRBV29-1 and TRBJ2-5; 7 nucleotides line up with TRBD1. The ends lost 4 bases at V and 7 bases at J; junction bases unmatched: 15. This CDR3 region has 15 residues. Germline V gene lookup returns CDR1 SQVTM and CDR2 ANQGSEA. The chain's CDR3 is CSVVIEDRRLGTQYF. In DNA, the CDR3 is TGCAGCGTTGTGATTGAGGACAGGCGCCTGGGGACCCAGTACTTC. Full variable domain (remainder filled in from reference TRBV29-1 and TRBJ2-5): SAVISQKPSRDICQRGTSLTIQCQVDSQVTMMFWYRQQPGQSLTLIATANQGSEATYESGFVIDKFPISRPNLTFSTLTVSNMSPEDSSIYLCSVVIEDRRLGTQYFGPGTRLLVL.

The gene calls are TRBV24-1 and TRBJ1-5; tentative D call: TRBD1 (5 bases). CDR1 and CDR2 (germline): KGHDR, SFDVKD. Trimming removed 4 bases at V and 4 bases at J, with 19 bases between. This CDR3 is built from 17 residues. The CDR3 region is CATSEAENWGENQPQHF. For the CDR3, the DNA is TGTGCCACCAGTGAGGCCGAAAACTGGGGGGAAAATCAGCCCCAGCATTTT.

This chain connects TRBV12-3 or TRBV12-4 to TRBJ1-5; 8 nucleotides match TRBD1. This CDR3 is built from 14 residues. The ends lost 3 bases at V and 7 bases at J; junction bases unmatched: 5. CDR3 sequence: CASSFGQGQQPQHF. The CDR3 DNA is TGTGCCAGCAGTTTCGGACAGGGTCAACAGCCCCAGCATTTT.

The V and J genes are TRBV2 and TRBJ2-1, with 12 positions matching TRBD1. The germline CDR1 and CDR2 sequences are SNHLY and FYNNEI. Trimming cost V 11 bases and J 7 bases; bases outside gene matches: 12. This CDR3 is built from 15 residues. The CDR3 here is CARTSRDRGQNEQFF. CDR3 sequence (DNA): TGTGCCCGTACCTCCCGGGACAGGGGGCAGAATGAGCAGTTCTTC. Based on the CDR3 plus reference TRBV2 and TRBJ2-1, the full variable domain is EPEVTQTPSHQVTQMGQEVILRCVPISNHLYFYWYRQILGQKVEFLVSFYNNEISEKSEIFDDQFSVERPDGSNFTLKIRSTKLEDSAMYFCARTSRDRGQNEQFFGPGTRLTVL.

This chain connects TRBV10-3 to TRBJ2-1, with 7 bases matching TRBD1. Per the germline V gene, CDR1 is ENHRY and CDR2 is SYGVKD. The CDR3 totals 14 residues. V trimming: 8 bases; J trimming: 7 bases; junction bases outside the gene matches: 11. CDR3 residues: CAIGGDRSRNEQFF. The CDR3, as DNA: TGTGCCATCGGTGGGGACAGATCTAGGAATGAGCAGTTCTTC.

The J gene is TRBJ1-1, the V gene TRBV25-1; D remains unclear. Germline CDR1 reads MGHDK; CDR2 reads SYGVNS. The CDR3 covers 13 residues. V gave up 3 bases and J gave up 0 bases, with 5 bases separating them. CDR3 in amino acids: CASSDSLNTEAFF. CDR3 in DNA: TGTGCCAGCAGTGACAGCTTGAACACTGAAGCTTTCTTT. The full variable domain, rest sourced from reference TRBV25-1 and TRBJ1-1, is EADIYQTPRYLVIGTGKKITLECSQTMGHDKMYWYQQDPGMELHLIHYSYGVNSTEKGDLSSESTVSRIRTEHFPLTLESARPSHTSQYLCASSDSLNTEAFFGQGTRLTVV.

The chain combines TRBV3-1 with TRBJ2-2; D possibly matches TRBD1 or TRBD2 (5 bases each). Trimming stripped 1 base from V and 7 bases from J, with 7 bases between. The CDR3 loop spans 13 amino acids. Germline V lookup: CDR1 LGHDT, CDR2 YNNKEL (reference sequence). The CDR3 nucleotides are TGTGCCAGCAGCCAAGTTGGGGGCGGGGAGCTGTTTTTT. Translated, it gives CASSQVGGGELFF.

The chain recombines TRBV11-2 with TRBJ2-3, with no clear D. Germline values: CDR1 SGHAT, CDR2 FQNNGV. The CDR3 runs 10 residues. Trimming left V 3 bases short and J 6 bases short, with 1 base between. Here the CDR3 reads CASSLDTQYF. As DNA, the CDR3 is TGTGCCAGCAGCTTGGATACGCAGTATTTT.

This rearrangement joins TRBV15 to TRBJ1-1; 8 bases are a match to TRBD1. The CDR3 length is 13 residues. CDR1 and CDR2 (germline): LNHNV, YYDKDF (reference sequence). V was clipped by 5 bases and J by 4 bases; unmatched bases: 3. The CDR3 is CATSLTGGTEAFF. CDR3 nucleotides: TGTGCCACCAGCCTTACAGGGGGCACTGAAGCTTTCTTT.

Notes on this clonotype: Relative to the germline gene, one junction end is altered; a read error may explain this. This chain joins TRBV2 and TRBJ2-1; D call uncertain. The CDR3 contains 10 residues. Germline CDR1 SNHLY, CDR2 FYNNEI. CDR3 sequence reads: CASSGSLCSF. The DNA for the CDR3 is TGTGCCAGCAGTGGATCCCTCTGTTCCTTC.

The CDR3 reads CSVHDRGTYNEQFF. CDR3 bases: TGCAGCGTCCACGACAGGGGAACGTACAATGAGCAGTTCTTC. The chain is built from TRBV29-1 and TRBJ2-1; 8 nucleotides line up with TRBD1. The CDR3 has 14 amino acids. The germline V gene encodes CDR1 SQVTM and CDR2 ANQGSEA. The V and J ends lost 6 bases and 4 bases, in that order; junction bases with no gene match: 8.

This sequence joins TRBV4-2 and TRBJ1-6, with a weak D call TRBD1 (5 bases). Germline CDR1 is LGHNA and CDR2 is YNFKEQ. CDR3 length: 18 amino acids. The ends were cut back, 2 bases at V and 0 bases at J, with 14 bases in the middle. CDR3 residues: CASSQKTAISSYNSPLHF. CDR3 coding DNA: TGTGCCAGCAGCCAAAAGACAGCGATCAGCTCCTATAATTCACCCCTCCACTTT.

The V call is TRBV6-5, the J call TRBJ1-1, with D unclear. With 0 bases removed from V and 0 bases from J, the gap between germline ends came to 5 bases. CDR3 length: 14 residues. Germline-derived CDR1 and CDR2 are MNHEY and SVGAGI. This CDR3 reads CASSYSTLNTEAFF. The CDR3 DNA sequence: TGTGCCAGCAGTTACTCGACCCTGAACACTGAAGCTTTCTTT.

The rearrangement uses TRBV11-2 and TRBJ2-5, with 10 bases lining up with TRBD1. The CDR3 runs 16 residues. The ends lost 5 bases at V and 5 bases at J; junction bases unmatched: 11. The germline V gene has CDR1 SGHAT and CDR2 FQNNGV. CDR3 protein: CASSLSGTGVWETQYF. Here the CDR3 DNA reads TGTGCCAGCAGCCTCTCTGGGACAGGGGTCTGGGAGACCCAGTACTTC.

The chain employs TRBV7-9 and TRBJ2-3; 10 nucleotides align to TRBD1. Trimming cost V 4 bases and J 0 bases; bases outside gene matches: 13. Germline V lookup: CDR1 SEHNR, CDR2 FQNEAQ (reference sequence). The CDR3 contains 19 residues. For the CDR3, the DNA is TGTGCCAGCAGCTCAATTTTCGGACAGGGGGGAACTAGCACAGATACGCAGTATTTT. This sequence encodes CASSSIFGQGGTSTDTQYF. The full variable domain, its missing parts supplied by reference TRBV7-9 and TRBJ2-3, is DTGVSQNPRHKITKRGQNVTFRCDPISEHNRLYWYRQTLGQGPEFLTYFQNEAQLEKSRLLSDRFSAERPKGSFSTLEIQRTEQGDSAMYLCASSSIFGQGGTSTDTQYFGPGTRLTVL.

This chain joins TRBV27 and TRBJ2-2; possible D gene TRBD2, 7 bases. Germline-derived CDR1 and CDR2 are MNHEY and SMNVEV (reference sequence). The germline V and J ends were trimmed by 6 bases and 5 bases, with 16 bases remaining between them. The CDR3 is made up of 15 amino acids. Here the CDR3 DNA reads TGTGCCAGCAGCCGCCGGGGGGCTCTTACCGGGGAGCTGTTTTTT. It codes for CASSRRGALTGELFF.

The chain uses TRBV28 and TRBJ2-7, with TRBD1 matching 10 bases. This CDR3 region has 14 residues. Germline assignment: CDR1 MDHEN and CDR2 SYDVKM. Losses at the gene ends were 5 bases for V and 2 bases for J; bases not matched to a gene: 3. CDR3: CASSETGGPYEQYF. DNA for the CDR3: TGTGCCAGCAGTGAGACAGGGGGCCCCTACGAGCAGTACTTC.

This chain uses TRBV27 with TRBJ1-4, with unresolved D. V was cut by 3 bases and J by 8 bases, with 10 bases left in between. Germline V gene lookup returns CDR1 MNHEY and CDR2 SMNVEV (reference sequence). CDR3 length: 13 amino acids. The CDR3 DNA follows: TGTGCCAGCAGTTTTCTGGGTAGGGAAAAACTGTTTTTT. Translation gives CASSFLGREKLFF. Full variable domain (outside the CDR3, taken from reference TRBV27 and TRBJ1-4): EAQVTQNPRYLITVTGKKLTVTCSQNMNHEYMSWYRQDPGLGLRQIYYSMNVEVTDKGDVPEGYKVSRKEKRNFPLILESPSPNQTSLYFCASSFLGREKLFFGSGTQLSVL.

The chain is built from TRBV10-3 and TRBJ2-7; D call uncertain. This CDR3 is 14 amino acids long. Germline V gene data show CDR1 as ENHRY and CDR2 as SYGVKD. V was shortened by 4 bases and J by 0 bases, with 10 bases between the two germline ends. This CDR3 reads CAISGDDSSYEQYF. CDR3 bases: TGTGCCATCAGTGGCGACGATAGCTCCTACGAGCAGTACTTC.

The chain has TRBV6-5 and TRBJ1-1; D might be TRBD1 (5 bases). This CDR3 spans 13 amino acids. V was cut by 2 bases and J by 4 bases, with 8 bases left in between. Germline V gene lookup returns CDR1 MNHEY and CDR2 SVGAGI. The CDR3 protein is CASSYGGSTEAFF. CDR3 DNA sequence: TGTGCCAGCAGTTACGGGGGGTCCACTGAAGCTTTCTTT.

The chain uses TRBV7-8 and TRBJ2-7; D not certain. The CDR3 consists of 15 residues. V lost 0 bases and J lost 2, with 11 bases in between. Germline loops: CDR1 SGHVS, CDR2 FQNEAQ. The DNA for the CDR3 is TGTGCCAGCAGCTTAGCGCCCTGGGATCCCTACGAGCAGTACTTC. It is translated as CASSLAPWDPYEQYF.

The chain combines TRBV5-1 with TRBJ2-1; a weak D match, TRBD2 (6 bases). Germline V lookup: CDR1 SGHRS, CDR2 YFSETQ. The length of the CDR3 is 15 residues. V was pared by 4 bases and J by 4 bases, with 15 bases between. The CDR3 nucleotides are TGCGCCAGCAGCCCTACTAGCAGGCTTTACAATGAGCAGTTCTTC. Its translation is CASSPTSRLYNEQFF.

The V and J genes are TRBV20-1 and TRBJ2-7, with a tentative D call TRBD2 (5 bases). In germline, CDR1 is DFQATT, CDR2 SNEGSKA (reference sequence). The CDR3 contains 15 residues. V lost 0 bases, J lost 2 bases, and 14 bases lay in between. CDR3 DNA: TGCAGTGCTAGAGATGTGAGCGGACTGGCCTACGAGCAGTACTTC. Its translation is CSARDVSGLAYEQYF.

The V gene is TRBV5-1, the J gene TRBJ2-7, with D tentatively TRBD1 (6 bases). CDR1 SGHRS and CDR2 YFSETQ come from the germline V gene. The V gene lost 1 base and the J gene lost 1 base, with 12 bases spanning the gap. The CDR3 is 15 residues long. In DNA, the CDR3 is TGCGCCAGCAGCTTGCGGGACAAAGCGTCCTACGAGCAGTACTTC. Its protein product is CASSLRDKASYEQYF.

The chain carries TRBV28 and TRBJ2-7; 7 bases line up with TRBD1. The CDR3 is 17 residues long. Germline CDR1 MDHEN, CDR2 SYDVKM. Trimming at V came to 4 bases and at J to 7 bases, leaving 19 bases not matched to a gene. Here the CDR3 reads CASSSSPGQPWAVEQYF. The CDR3 DNA sequence: TGTGCCAGCAGTTCGTCACCGGGACAGCCTTGGGCGGTGGAGCAGTACTTC.

This clonotype has just one count. The chain links TRBV11-2 to TRBJ2-7; D possibly corresponds to TRBD2 (5 bases). The CDR3 is made up of 14 amino acids. Germline assignment: CDR1 SGHAT and CDR2 FQNNGV. Trimming took off 4 bases at V and 0 bases at J, with 10 bases between the two ends. The CDR3 DNA follows: TGTGCCAGCAGCTACGGACTGGGCTCCTACGAGCAGTACTTC. Translated: CASSYGLGSYEQYF.

This chain joins TRBV13 and TRBJ1-1, with D perhaps matching TRBD1 (6 bases). The V gene lost 5 bases and the J gene lost 1 base, with 17 bases spanning the gap. CDR3 length equals 16 residues. The germline V gene encodes CDR1 PRHDT and CDR2 FYEKMQ (reference sequence). CDR3 residues: CASSPGVRGENTEAFF. Here the CDR3 DNA reads TGTGCCAGCAGCCCGGGAGTCAGGGGAGAGAACACTGAAGCTTTCTTT.

The chain recombines TRBV30 with TRBJ1-5; weak D call: TRBD1 (5 bases). Deletions cut 0 bases from V and 6 bases from J, with 15 bases between. The CDR3 consists of 15 residues. CDR1 and CDR2 from the germline V gene are GTSNPN and SVGIG (reference sequence). The CDR3 sequence is CAWSVLPGGGQPQHF. The DNA for the CDR3 is TGTGCCTGGAGTGTACTCCCCGGGGGAGGTCAGCCCCAGCATTTT.

CDR3 loop: CATTQTGDTGELFF. CDR3 bases: TGTGCCACCACACAGACAGGAGACACCGGGGAGCTGTTTTTT. J is TRBJ2-2 and V is TRBV28, with D possibly matching TRBD1 (6 bases). The ends were cut back, 10 bases at V and 3 bases at J, with 15 bases in the middle. Germline V gene sequence: CDR1 MDHEN, CDR2 SYDVKM. The CDR3 runs to 14 residues.